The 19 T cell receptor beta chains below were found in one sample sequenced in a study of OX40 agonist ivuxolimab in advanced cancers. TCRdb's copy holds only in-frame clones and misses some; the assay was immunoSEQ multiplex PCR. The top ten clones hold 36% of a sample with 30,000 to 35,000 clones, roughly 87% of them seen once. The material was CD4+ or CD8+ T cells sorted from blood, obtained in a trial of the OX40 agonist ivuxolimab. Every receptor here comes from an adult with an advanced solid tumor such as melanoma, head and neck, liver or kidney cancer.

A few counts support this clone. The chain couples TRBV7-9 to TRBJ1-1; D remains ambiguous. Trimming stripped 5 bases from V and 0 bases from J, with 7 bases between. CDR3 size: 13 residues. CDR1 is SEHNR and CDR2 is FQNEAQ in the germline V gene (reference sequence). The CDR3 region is CASSPPLNTEAFF. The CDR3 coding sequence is TGTGCCAGCAGCCCACCCTTGAACACTGAAGCTTTCTTT. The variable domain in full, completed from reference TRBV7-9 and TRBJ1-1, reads DTGVSQNPRHKITKRGQNVTFRCDPISEHNRLYWYRQTLGQGPEFLTYFQNEAQLEKSRLLSDRFSAERPKGSFSTLEIQRTEQGDSAMYLCASSPPLNTEAFFGQGTRLTVV.

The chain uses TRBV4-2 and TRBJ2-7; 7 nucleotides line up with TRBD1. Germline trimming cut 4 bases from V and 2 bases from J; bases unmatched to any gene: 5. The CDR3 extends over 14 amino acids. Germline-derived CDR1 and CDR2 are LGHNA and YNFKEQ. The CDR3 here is CASSPPGQPYEQYF. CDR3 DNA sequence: TGTGCCAGCAGCCCTCCGGGACAGCCCTACGAGCAGTACTTC.

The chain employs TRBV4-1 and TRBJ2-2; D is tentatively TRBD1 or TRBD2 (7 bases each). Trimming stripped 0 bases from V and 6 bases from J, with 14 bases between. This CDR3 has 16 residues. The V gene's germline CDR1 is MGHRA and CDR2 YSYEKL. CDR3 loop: CASSQDWQGGAGELFF. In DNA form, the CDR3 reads TGCGCCAGCAGCCAAGATTGGCAGGGGGGGGCCGGGGAGCTGTTTTTT.

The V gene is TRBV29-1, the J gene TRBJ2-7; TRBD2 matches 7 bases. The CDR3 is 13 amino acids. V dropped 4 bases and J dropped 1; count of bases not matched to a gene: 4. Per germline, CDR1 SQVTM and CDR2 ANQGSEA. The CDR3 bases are TGCAGCGTTGTTCTAGCGGAGTCCTACGAGCAGTACTTC. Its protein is CSVVLAESYEQYF.

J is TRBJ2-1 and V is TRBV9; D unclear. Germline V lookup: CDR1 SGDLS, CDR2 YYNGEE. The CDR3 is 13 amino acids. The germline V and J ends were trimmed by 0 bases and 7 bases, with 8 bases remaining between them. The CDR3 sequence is CASSVGPWNEQFF. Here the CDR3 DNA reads TGTGCCAGCAGCGTAGGCCCTTGGAATGAGCAGTTCTTC. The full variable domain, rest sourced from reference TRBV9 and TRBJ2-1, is DSGVTQTPKHLITATGQRVTLRCSPRSGDLSVYWYQQSLDQGLQFLIQYYNGEERAKGNILERFSAQQFPDLHSELNLSSLELGDSALYFCASSVGPWNEQFFGPGTRLTVL.

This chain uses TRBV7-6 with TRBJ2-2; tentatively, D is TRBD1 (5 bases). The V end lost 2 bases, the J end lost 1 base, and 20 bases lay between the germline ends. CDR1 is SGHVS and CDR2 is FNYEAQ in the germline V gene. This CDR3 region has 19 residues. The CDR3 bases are TGTGCCAGCAGCTTACCAGAAACGTGGGGCGGTGTGAACACCGGGGAGCTGTTTTTT. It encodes CASSLPETWGGVNTGELFF.

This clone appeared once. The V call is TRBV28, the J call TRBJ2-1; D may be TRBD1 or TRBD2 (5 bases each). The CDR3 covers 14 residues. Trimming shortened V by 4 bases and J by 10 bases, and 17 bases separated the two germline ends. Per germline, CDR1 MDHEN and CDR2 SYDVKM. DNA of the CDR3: TGTGCCAGCAGTTCCCGGGACCGCCGATTGGAGCAGTTCTTC. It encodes CASSSRDRRLEQFF.

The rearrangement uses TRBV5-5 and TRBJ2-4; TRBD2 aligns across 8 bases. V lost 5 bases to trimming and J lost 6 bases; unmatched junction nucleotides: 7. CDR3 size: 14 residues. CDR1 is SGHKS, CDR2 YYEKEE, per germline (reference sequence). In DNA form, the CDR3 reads TGTGCCAGCAGGCCAGCGGGGGATGGAAACATTCAGTACTTC. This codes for CASRPAGDGNIQYF.

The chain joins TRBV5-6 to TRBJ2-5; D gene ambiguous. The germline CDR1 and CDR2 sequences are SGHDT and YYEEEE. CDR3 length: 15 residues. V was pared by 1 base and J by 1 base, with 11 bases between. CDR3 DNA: TGTGCCAGCAGCTTGCGGCAGGACCTCCAAGAGACCCAGTACTTC. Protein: CASSLRQDLQETQYF. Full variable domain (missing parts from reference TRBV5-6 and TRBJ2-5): DAGVTQSPTHLIKTRGQQVTLRCSPKSGHDTVSWYQQALGQGPQFIFQYYEEEERQRGNFPDRFSGHQFPNYSSELNVNALLLGDSALYLCASSLRQDLQETQYFGPGTRLLVL.

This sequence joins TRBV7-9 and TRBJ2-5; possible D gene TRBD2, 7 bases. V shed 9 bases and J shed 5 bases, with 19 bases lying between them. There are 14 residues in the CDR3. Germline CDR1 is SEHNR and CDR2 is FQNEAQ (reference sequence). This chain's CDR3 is CASSPVGRGETQYF. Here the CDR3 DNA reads TGTGCCAGTTCTCCTGTAGGGAGGGGGGAGACCCAGTACTTC.

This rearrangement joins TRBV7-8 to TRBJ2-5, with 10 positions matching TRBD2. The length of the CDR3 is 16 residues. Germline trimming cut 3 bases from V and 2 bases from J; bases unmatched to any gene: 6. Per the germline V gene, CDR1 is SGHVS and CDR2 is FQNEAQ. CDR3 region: CASSFPSGGRQETQYF. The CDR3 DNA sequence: TGTGCCAGCAGCTTCCCTAGCGGGGGCCGACAAGAGACCCAGTACTTC.

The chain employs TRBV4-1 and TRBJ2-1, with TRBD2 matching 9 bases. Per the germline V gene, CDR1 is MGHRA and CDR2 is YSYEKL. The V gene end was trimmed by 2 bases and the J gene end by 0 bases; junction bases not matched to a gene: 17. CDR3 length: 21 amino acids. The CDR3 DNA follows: TGCGCCAGCAGCCAACTCCTAACTAGCGGGTGGAGGTTAAGCTCCTACAATGAGCAGTTCTTC. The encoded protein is CASSQLLTSGWRLSSYNEQFF.

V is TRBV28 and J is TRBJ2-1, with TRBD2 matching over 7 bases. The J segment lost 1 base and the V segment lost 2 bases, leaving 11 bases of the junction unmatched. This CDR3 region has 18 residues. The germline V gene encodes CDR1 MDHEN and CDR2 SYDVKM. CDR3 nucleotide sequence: TGTGCCAGCAGTTTAATGCTCCTGGCGGGAGAATCCTACAATGAGCAGTTCTTC. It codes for CASSLMLLAGESYNEQFF.

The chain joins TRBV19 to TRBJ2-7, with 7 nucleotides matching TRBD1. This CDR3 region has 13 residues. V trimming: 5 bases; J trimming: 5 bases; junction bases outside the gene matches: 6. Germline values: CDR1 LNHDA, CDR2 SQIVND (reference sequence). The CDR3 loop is CASSGTDPNEQYF. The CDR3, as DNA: TGTGCCAGTAGTGGGACAGATCCAAACGAGCAGTACTTC. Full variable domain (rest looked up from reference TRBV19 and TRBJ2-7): DGGITQSPKYLFRKEGQNVTLSCEQNLNHDAMYWYRQDPGQGLRLIYYSQIVNDFQKGDIAEGYSVSREKKESFPLTVTSAQKNPTAFYLCASSGTDPNEQYFGPGTRLTVT.

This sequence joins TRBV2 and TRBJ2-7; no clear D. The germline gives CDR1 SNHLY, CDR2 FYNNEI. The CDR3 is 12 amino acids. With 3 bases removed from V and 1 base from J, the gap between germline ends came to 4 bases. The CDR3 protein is CASSDSSYEQYF. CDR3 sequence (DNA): TGTGCCAGCAGTGACAGTTCCTACGAGCAGTACTTC. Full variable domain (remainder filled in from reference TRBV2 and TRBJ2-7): EPEVTQTPSHQVTQMGQEVILRCVPISNHLYFYWYRQILGQKVEFLVSFYNNEISEKSEIFDDQFSVERPDGSNFTLKIRSTKLEDSAMYFCASSDSSYEQYFGPGTRLTVT.

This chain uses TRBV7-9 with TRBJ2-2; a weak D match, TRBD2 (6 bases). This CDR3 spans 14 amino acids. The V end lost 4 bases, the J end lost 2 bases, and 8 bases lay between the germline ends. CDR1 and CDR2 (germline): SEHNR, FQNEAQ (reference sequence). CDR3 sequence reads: CASSWDFNTGELFF. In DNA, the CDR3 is TGTGCCAGCAGCTGGGACTTTAACACCGGGGAGCTGTTTTTT.

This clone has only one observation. The CDR3 is CASTENEQYF. Written as DNA, the CDR3 is TGCGCCAGCACCGAGAACGAGCAGTACTTC. This chain joins TRBV23-1 and TRBJ2-7; no reliable D call. TRBV23-1 is an open reading frame whose function is uncertain. This CDR3 is built from 10 residues. Trimming pared 7 bases from V and 5 bases from J, leaving 6 bases between.

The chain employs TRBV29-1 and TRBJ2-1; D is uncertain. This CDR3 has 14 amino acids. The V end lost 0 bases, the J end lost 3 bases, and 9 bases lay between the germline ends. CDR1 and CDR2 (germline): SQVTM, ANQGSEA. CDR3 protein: CSVEDGSFYNEQFF. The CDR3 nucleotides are TGCAGCGTTGAAGATGGTAGTTTCTACAATGAGCAGTTCTTC.

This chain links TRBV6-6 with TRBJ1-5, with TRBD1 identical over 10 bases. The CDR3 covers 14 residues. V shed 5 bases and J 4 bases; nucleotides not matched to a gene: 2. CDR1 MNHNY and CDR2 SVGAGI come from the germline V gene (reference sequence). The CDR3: CASSTGQGNQPQHF. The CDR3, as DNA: TGTGCCAGCAGTACGGGACAGGGGAATCAGCCCCAGCATTTT.